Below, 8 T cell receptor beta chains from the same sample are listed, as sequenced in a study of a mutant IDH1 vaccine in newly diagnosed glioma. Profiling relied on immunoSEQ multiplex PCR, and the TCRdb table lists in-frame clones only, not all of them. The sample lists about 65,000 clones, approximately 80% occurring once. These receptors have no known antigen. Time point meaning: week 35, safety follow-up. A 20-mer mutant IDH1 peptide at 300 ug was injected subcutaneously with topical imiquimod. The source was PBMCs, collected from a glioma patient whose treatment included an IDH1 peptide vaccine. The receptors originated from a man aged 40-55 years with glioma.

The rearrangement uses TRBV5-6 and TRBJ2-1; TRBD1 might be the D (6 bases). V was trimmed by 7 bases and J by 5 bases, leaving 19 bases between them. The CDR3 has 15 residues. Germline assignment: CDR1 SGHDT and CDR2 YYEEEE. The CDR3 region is CASCGSWGLHNEQFF. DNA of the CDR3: TGTGCCAGCTGCGGGTCGTGGGGGCTGCACAATGAGCAGTTCTTC.

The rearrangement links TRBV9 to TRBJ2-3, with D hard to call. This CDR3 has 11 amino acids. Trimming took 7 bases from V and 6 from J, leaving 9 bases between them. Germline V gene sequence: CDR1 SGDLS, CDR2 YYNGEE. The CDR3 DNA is TGTGCCAGCGGCCCCCCGGATACGCAGTATTTT. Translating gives CASGPPDTQYF.

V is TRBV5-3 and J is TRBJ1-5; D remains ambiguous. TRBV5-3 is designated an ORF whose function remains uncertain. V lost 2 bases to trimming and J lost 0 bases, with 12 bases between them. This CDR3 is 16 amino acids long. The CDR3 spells CARSFDGEGSNQPQHF. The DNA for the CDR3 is TGTGCCAGAAGCTTCGACGGGGAGGGTAGCAATCAGCCCCAGCATTTT.

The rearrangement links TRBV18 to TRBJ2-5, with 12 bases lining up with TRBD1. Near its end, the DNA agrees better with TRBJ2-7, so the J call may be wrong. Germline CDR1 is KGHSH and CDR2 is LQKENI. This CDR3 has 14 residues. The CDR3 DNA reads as TGTGCCAGCTCACCGGGGACAGGGGGCCTCGAGCAGTACTTC. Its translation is CASSPGTGGLEQYF.

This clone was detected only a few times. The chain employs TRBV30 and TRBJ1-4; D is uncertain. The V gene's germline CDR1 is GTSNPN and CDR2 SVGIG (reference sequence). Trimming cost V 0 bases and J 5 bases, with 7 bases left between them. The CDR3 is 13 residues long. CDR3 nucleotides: TGTGCCTGGAGTGTAAGACGGAATGAAAAACTGTTTTTT. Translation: CAWSVRRNEKLFF.

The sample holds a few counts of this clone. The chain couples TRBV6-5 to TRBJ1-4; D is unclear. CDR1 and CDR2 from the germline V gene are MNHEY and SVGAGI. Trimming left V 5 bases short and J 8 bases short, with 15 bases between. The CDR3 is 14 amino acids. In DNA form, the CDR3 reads TGTGCCAGCAGTCTTCGCCGGGGAGGAGAAAAACTGTTTTTT. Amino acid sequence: CASSLRRGGEKLFF.

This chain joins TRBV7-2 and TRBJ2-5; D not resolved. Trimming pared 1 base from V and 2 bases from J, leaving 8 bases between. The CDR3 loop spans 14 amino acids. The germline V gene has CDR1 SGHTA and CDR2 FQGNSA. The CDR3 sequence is CASSLEPGQETQYF. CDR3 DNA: TGTGCCAGCAGCTTAGAACCGGGTCAAGAGACCCAGTACTTC.

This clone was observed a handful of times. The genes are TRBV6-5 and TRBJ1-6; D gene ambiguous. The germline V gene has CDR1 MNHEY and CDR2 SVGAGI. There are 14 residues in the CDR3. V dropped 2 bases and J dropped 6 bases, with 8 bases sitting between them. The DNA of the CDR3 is TGTGCCAGCAGTTACGGGTCTCCTAATTCACCCCTCCACTTT. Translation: CASSYGSPNSPLHF.